A single sample is the source of the 14 T cell receptor beta chains below, sequenced in a study of blood T cells in healthy people across ages. Alongside a J-beta primer mix, a sample-barcoded 5' primer served in a second PCR lasting roughly 6 to 12 cycles. Using its own MiXCR run on the 5' RACE reads, TCRdb lists one record per CDR3 protein. In the table there are about 1.4 million distinct CDR3 sequences, 59% of which are singletons. The sample comprised blood. Every receptor here comes from a man aged 18 to 30 in good health.

The genes are TRBV10-2 and TRBJ2-3, with D perhaps TRBD1 (5 bases). The CDR3 length is 19 residues. Germline values: CDR1 WSHSY, CDR2 SAAADI. V lost 4 bases, J lost 2 bases, and 25 bases lay in between. CDR3 amino acids: CASSVTPTWNQGVTDTQYF. CDR3 coding DNA: TGCGCCAGCAGTGTCACACCCACCTGGAACCAAGGGGTCACAGATACGCAGTATTTT.

J is TRBJ2-7 and V is TRBV20-1; D might be TRBD1 (6 bases). Deletions cut 2 bases from V and 5 bases from J, with 19 bases between. There are 15 residues in the CDR3. Germline-derived CDR1 and CDR2 are DFQATT and SNEGSKA (reference sequence). CDR3: CSARTRDKETHEQYF. As DNA, the CDR3 is TGCAGTGCTAGAACCCGGGACAAGGAGACGCACGAGCAGTACTTC.

This clonotype was detected a few times. This sequence joins TRBV24-1 and TRBJ2-1; D perhaps matches TRBD2 (5 bases). Trimming left V 7 bases short and J 0 bases short, with 15 bases between. This CDR3 region has 16 residues. Germline V gene lookup returns CDR1 KGHDR and CDR2 SFDVKD. The CDR3 region is CATSDPAGGSYNEQFF. The CDR3 DNA follows: TGTGCCACCAGCGACCCTGCAGGAGGCTCCTACAATGAGCAGTTCTTC.

This chain links TRBV29-1 with TRBJ2-7, with TRBD1 matching 9 bases. Trimming took 8 bases from V and 5 from J; bases not matched to a gene: 4. Germline V gene sequence: CDR1 SQVTM, CDR2 ANQGSEA. This CDR3 region has 11 residues. Written as DNA, the CDR3 is TGCAGCTCCCGGGACAGGGACGAGCAGTACTTC. This encodes CSSRDRDEQYF.

This rearrangement joins TRBV4-3 to TRBJ2-1; D is unclear. Trimming removed 1 base at V and 5 bases at J, with 12 bases between. The CDR3 is 15 residues long. Germline CDR1 LGHNA, CDR2 YSLEER. The CDR3 loop reads CASSQGIGEHNEQFF. CDR3 DNA: TGCGCCAGCAGCCAAGGAATTGGAGAGCACAATGAGCAGTTCTTC.

The genes are TRBV5-1 and TRBJ2-7; D uncertain. Germline lookup yields CDR1 SGHRS and CDR2 YFSETQ. The germline V and J ends were trimmed by 4 bases and 2 bases, with 16 bases remaining between them. The CDR3 length is 15 residues. CDR3 region: CASSHHMAEPYEQYF. CDR3 coding DNA: TGCGCCAGCAGCCACCACATGGCTGAACCCTACGAGCAGTACTTC.

This clonotype was seen a single time. J is TRBJ2-5 and V is TRBV13, with 13 positions matching TRBD2. The CDR3 totals 17 residues. Germline CDR1 reads PRHDT; CDR2 reads FYEKMQ (reference sequence). V trimming: 2 bases; J trimming: 5 bases; junction bases outside the gene matches: 8. The DNA of the CDR3 is TGTGCCAGCAGCTTACGGACTAGCGGGGGAAGATGGGAGACCCAGTACTTC. The encoded protein is CASSLRTSGGRWETQYF.

The V call is TRBV28, the J call TRBJ2-6; D perhaps matches TRBD1 (6 bases). The CDR3 contains 18 residues. V was clipped by 8 bases and J by 0 bases, with 20 bases between them. Germline values: CDR1 MDHEN, CDR2 SYDVKM. The chain's CDR3 is CASSLLLDSLSGANVLTF. DNA for the CDR3: TGTGCCAGCTCCCTTCTATTGGACAGTCTCTCTGGGGCCAACGTCCTGACTTTC.

V is TRBV5-1 and J is TRBJ1-2; 7 bases map to TRBD1. CDR3 size: 13 residues. Germline loops: CDR1 SGHRS, CDR2 YFSETQ. V dropped 7 bases and J dropped 7; count of bases not matched to a gene: 10. CDR3 sequence (DNA): TGCGCCAGCCCCGCAGGGGGAACGGGTGGCTACACCTTC. Amino acids: CASPAGGTGGYTF. Drawing the rest from reference TRBV5-1 and TRBJ1-2, the complete variable domain is KAGVTQTPRYLIKTRGQQVTLSCSPISGHRSVSWYQQTPGQGLQFLFEYFSETQRNKGNFPGRFSGRQFSNSRSEMNVSTLELGDSALYLCASPAGGTGGYTFGSGTRLTVV.

The chain couples TRBV7-2 to TRBJ2-1; TRBD2 might be the D (5 bases). V lost 4 bases to trimming and J lost 7 bases, with 14 bases between them. Germline-derived CDR1 and CDR2 are SGHTA and FQGNSA. This CDR3 is 14 amino acids long. The chain's CDR3 is CASSSVRAGNEQFF. The CDR3 DNA is TGTGCCAGCAGCTCCGTGAGGGCCGGAAATGAGCAGTTCTTC.

The genes are TRBV29-1 and TRBJ1-1; D possibly corresponds to TRBD1 (6 bases). The V and J ends lost 5 bases and 5 bases respectively, with 15 bases between them. From germline, CDR1 is SQVTM and CDR2 ANQGSEA. CDR3 length: 13 amino acids. CDR3 nucleotide sequence: TGCAGCGTTCTTACAGGGTTATTTACTGAAGCTTTCTTT. It translates to CSVLTGLFTEAFF.

This clonotype was recorded a few times. This chain links TRBV12-3 or TRBV12-4 with TRBJ1-5, with TRBD1 matching 8 bases. CDR3 size: 15 residues. Losses at the gene ends were 5 bases for V and 2 bases for J; bases not matched to a gene: 5. The DNA of the CDR3 is TGTGCCAGCAGTGCAGGGGGCCATGGCAATCAGCCCCAGCATTTT. Amino acids: CASSAGGHGNQPQHF.

This clonotype has a handful of counts. This chain joins TRBV12-5 and TRBJ2-7; TRBD2 agrees at 7 bases. CDR3 length equals 15 residues. Trimming cost V 4 bases and J 3 bases; bases outside gene matches: 9. The V gene's germline CDR1 is LGHNT and CDR2 FRNRAP. Here the CDR3 reads CASGSPRLAHYEQYF. CDR3 sequence (DNA): TGTGCTAGTGGTTCCCCCCGACTAGCCCACTACGAGCAGTACTTC.

The chain joins TRBV20-1 to TRBJ2-1; no firm D call. Trimming removed 3 bases from V and 7 bases from J, with 10 bases in between. Germline lookup yields CDR1 DFQATT and CDR2 SNEGSKA (reference sequence). The CDR3 runs 12 residues. CDR3: CSASPPRNEQFF. The CDR3 nucleotides are TGCAGTGCTAGCCCCCCTAGGAATGAGCAGTTCTTC.